This TCR beta chain was sequenced for a study of blood T cell repertoires in COVID-19. Study-level background: The United States, Italy and Spain provided the acute and convalescent COVID-19 samples. The analysed material was cDNA or gDNA that came from T cells, B-cell-depleted T cells, or PBMCs.

V lost 3 bases, J lost 4 bases, and 12 bases lay in between. The germline V gene encodes CDR1 SEHNR and CDR2 FQNEAQ (reference sequence). The CDR3 has 14 amino acids. Under the authors' procedure: From reference gene primer amplification, estimates of nucleated cell counts were derived. The protocol was immunoSEQ multiplex PCR, while the TCRdb copy is restricted to in-frame clones and leaves out a portion. The V and J calls and clone size are taken from that table; D and trimming were inferred from the DNA. Here the sample spans approximately 97,000 clones, just over 90% being singletons. J is TRBJ1-2 and V is TRBV7-9; no firm D call. The TCR originated in a man in his 60s with acute or convalescent COVID-19. The sample consisted of peripheral blood. This CDR3 reads CASSFLRDSYGYTF. The DNA for the CDR3 is TGTGCCAGCAGCTTTCTGCGGGATTCCTATGGCTACACCTTC. The complete variable domain, with remaining parts taken from reference TRBV7-9 and TRBJ1-2, reads DTGVSQNPRHKITKRGQNVTFRCDPISEHNRLYWYRQTLGQGPEFLTYFQNEAQLEKSRLLSDRFSAERPKGSFSTLEIQRTEQGDSAMYLCASSFLRDSYGYTFGSGTRLTVV.